These 2 T cell receptor beta chains were sequenced from one sample in a study of OX40 agonist ivuxolimab in advanced cancers. The repertoire was sequenced with immunoSEQ multiplex PCR; TCRdb's copy has only in-frame clones and lacks some. Here the sample spans 90,000 or so clones, about 87% being singletons. The sample in question was CD4+ or CD8+ T cells sorted from blood, obtained in a trial of the OX40 agonist ivuxolimab. Source of these receptors: an adult with an advanced solid tumor such as melanoma, head and neck, liver or kidney cancer.

The chain uses TRBV27 and TRBJ2-7; D call uncertain. The CDR3 consists of 11 residues. Trimming took off 4 bases at V and 9 bases at J, with 10 bases between the two ends. CDR1 and CDR2 (germline): MNHEY, SMNVEV (reference sequence). CDR3 DNA sequence: TGTGCCAGCAGTTCCGGTTTAGGGCAGTACTTC. It codes for CASSSGLGQYF.

This clone was seen once. V and J are TRBV9 and TRBJ1-1; D is possibly TRBD1 (5 bases). With 2 bases removed from V and 2 bases from J, the gap between germline ends came to 10 bases. CDR1 is SGDLS, CDR2 YYNGEE, per germline. The CDR3 covers 14 residues. CDR3 protein: CASSVDTGNTEAFF. CDR3 sequence (DNA): TGTGCCAGCAGCGTCGACACAGGTAACACTGAAGCTTTCTTT.